These 23 T cell receptor beta chains were sequenced from one sample in a study of blood T cell repertoires in COVID-19. Assay: immunoSEQ multiplex PCR; the TCRdb copy retains only in-frame clones and omits some. Here the sample spans approximately 310,000 clones, about nine tenths being singletons. Source material: PBMCs or T cells enriched from blood (not recorded which). Source of these receptors: a man aged 60-69 years who had recovered from COVID-19.

The chain joins TRBV6-5 to TRBJ1-1, with D unclear. This CDR3 comprises 13 residues. V was shortened by 2 bases and J by 6 bases, with 10 bases between the two germline ends. CDR1 MNHEY and CDR2 SVGAGI come from the germline V gene. CDR3 nucleotide sequence: TGTGCCAGCAGTTACGATCCGGGGTCTGAAGCTTTCTTT. Its translation is CASSYDPGSEAFF.

The rearrangement joins TRBV7-9 to TRBJ2-4; D is perhaps TRBD1 (5 bases). Germline assignment: CDR1 SEHNR and CDR2 FQNEAQ (reference sequence). The CDR3 runs 15 residues. Trimming removed 4 bases at V and 0 bases at J, with 10 bases between. The CDR3 bases are TGTGCCAGCAGCTCGCCTCAGGGAGCCAAAAACATTCAGTACTTC. It specifies CASSSPQGAKNIQYF.

The genes are TRBV9 and TRBJ2-7; D unclear. The V and J ends lost 0 bases and 3 bases respectively, with 13 bases between them. This CDR3 is built from 15 residues. CDR1 and CDR2 (germline): SGDLS, YYNGEE. This chain's CDR3 is CASSVGGTTGYEQYF. The CDR3 region has the DNA TGTGCCAGCAGCGTAGGAGGCACCACGGGCTACGAGCAGTACTTC.

The V call is TRBV4-2, the J call TRBJ2-1; D not certain. V lost 3 bases and J lost 3, with 12 bases in between. Germline values: CDR1 LGHNA, CDR2 YNFKEQ. The length of the CDR3 is 15 residues. CDR3 in DNA: TGTGCCAGCAGCCAGCCGCCAGGAATCTACAATGAGCAGTTCTTC. It yields the protein CASSQPPGIYNEQFF.

V gene TRBV7-3 combines with J gene TRBJ2-1, with D perhaps matching TRBD2 (6 bases). The germline V and J ends were trimmed by 6 bases and 7 bases, with 25 bases remaining between them. Germline CDR1 and CDR2: SGHTA and FQGTGA. This CDR3 has 17 residues. CDR3 sequence: CASSIITGTSRSNEQFF. The CDR3 bases are TGTGCCAGCAGTATCATAACCGGGACTTCAAGGAGTAATGAGCAGTTCTTC.

J is TRBJ2-7 and V is TRBV7-5; no check of the table's D call, TRBD2, against the DNA was made. TRBV7-5 constitutes a pseudogene. The CDR3 totals 15 residues. The CDR3 region has the DNA TGTGTCAGAAGCTTAAGGTCAGCGGGAGTATACGAGCAGTACTTC. It yields the protein CVRSLRSAGVYEQYF.

CDR3 nucleotide sequence: TGTGCCAGCAGTGCCAGCGGCGGCTACACCTTC. It codes for CASSASGGYTF. The chain is built from TRBV25-1 and TRBJ1-2, with unresolved D. The CDR3 length is 11 residues. V was pared by 4 bases and J by 8 bases, with 8 bases between. CDR1 and CDR2 from the germline V gene are MGHDK and SYGVNS.

The chain carries TRBV5-1 and TRBJ2-1, with 8 bases that match TRBD2. Losses at the gene ends were 0 bases for V and 8 bases for J; bases not matched to a gene: 13. The CDR3 extends over 17 amino acids. CDR1 SGHRS and CDR2 YFSETQ come from the germline V gene. CDR3 protein: CASSLVLAAVSPHEQFF. CDR3 DNA sequence: TGCGCCAGCAGCTTGGTACTAGCGGCCGTGTCCCCCCATGAGCAGTTCTTC.

This sequence joins TRBV6-5 and TRBJ1-2; TRBD1 might be the D (5 bases). Germline V gene lookup returns CDR1 MNHEY and CDR2 SVGAGI. Trimming cost V 1 base and J 2 bases, with 14 bases left between them. The CDR3 loop spans 16 amino acids. Here the CDR3 reads CASSYYGQGGNYGYTF. CDR3 nucleotides: TGTGCCAGCAGTTACTATGGGCAGGGAGGAAACTATGGCTACACCTTC.

About this clone: Other nucleotide sequences in the sample specify the same CDR3. The chain employs TRBV9 and TRBJ2-7; D is possibly TRBD2 (5 bases). Looked up from germline, CDR1 is SGDLS and CDR2 is YYNGEE. This CDR3 comprises 11 residues. The V end was cut by 3 bases, the J end by 4 bases, with 5 bases between. The CDR3: CASSAGYEQYF. The CDR3 region has the DNA TGTGCCAGCAGCGCGGGGTACGAGCAGTACTTC.

This sequence joins TRBV5-1 and TRBJ2-7, with 10 bases fitting TRBD1. Germline loops: CDR1 SGHRS, CDR2 YFSETQ. CDR3 length: 14 amino acids. The ends lost 0 bases at V and 4 bases at J; junction bases unmatched: 1. CDR3 sequence: CASSLGGQGYEQYF. The CDR3 DNA reads as TGCGCCAGCAGCTTGGGGGGACAGGGGTACGAGCAGTACTTC.

The chain links TRBV2 to TRBJ1-5; D might be TRBD1 (5 bases). The CDR3 runs to 14 residues. The germline V gene has CDR1 SNHLY and CDR2 FYNNEI. V shed 1 base and J shed 4 bases, with 8 bases lying between them. CDR3 in DNA: TGTGCCAGCAGTGAAGACAGGCATAATCAGCCCCAGCATTTT. Its translation: CASSEDRHNQPQHF.

The rearrangement uses TRBV28 and TRBJ2-2; 11 bases fit TRBD1. The germline CDR1 and CDR2 sequences are MDHEN and SYDVKM. CDR3 size: 16 residues. Trimming cost V 7 bases and J 2 bases; bases outside gene matches: 6. In nucleotides, the CDR3 is TGTGCCAGCATTCGCGGACAGGGGGCTAACACCGGGGAGCTGTTTTTT. It codes for CASIRGQGANTGELFF.

This chain uses TRBV7-2 with TRBJ2-1, with TRBD2 matching 8 bases. This CDR3 is built from 13 residues. The germline CDR1 and CDR2 sequences are SGHTA and FQGNSA. Trimming removed 3 bases from V and 7 bases from J; junction bases left unmatched: 2. The CDR3 DNA follows: TGTGCCAGCAGCTTTAGCGGGACGAATGAGCAGTTCTTC. Translation: CASSFSGTNEQFF.

The V gene is TRBV5-5, the J gene TRBJ2-7, with 9 nucleotides matching TRBD1. V gave up 4 bases and J gave up 5 bases; unmatched junction bases: 10. CDR1 and CDR2 from the germline V gene are SGHKS and YYEKEE (reference sequence). This CDR3 comprises 15 residues. This chain's CDR3 is CASSPASNRGHEQYF. The CDR3 DNA reads TGTGCCAGCAGCCCCGCCTCAAACAGGGGGCACGAGCAGTACTTC. Full variable domain (remainder filled in from reference TRBV5-5 and TRBJ2-7): DAGVTQSPTHLIKTRGQQVTLRCSPISGHKSVSWYQQVLGQGPQFIFQYYEKEERGRGNFPDRFSARQFPNYSSELNVNALLLGDSALYLCASSPASNRGHEQYFGPGTRLTVT.

This clone was observed a handful of times. This sequence joins TRBV4-3 and TRBJ2-1, with D possibly matching TRBD1 (6 bases). The ends were cut back, 1 base at V and 5 bases at J, with 18 bases in the middle. Germline-derived CDR1 and CDR2 are LGHNA and YSLEER. The CDR3 is 17 amino acids. As DNA, the CDR3 is TGCGCCAGCAGCCAAGTCGTTGGCTGGGGGCCGAACAATGAGCAGTTCTTC. It specifies CASSQVVGWGPNNEQFF.

This clone was found once. CDR3 loop: CASSYLGQGYNEKLFF. CDR3 nucleotides: TGTGCCAGCAGTTACTTAGGACAGGGGTATAATGAAAAACTGTTTTTT. The V gene is TRBV6-5, the J gene TRBJ1-4, with 9 nucleotides matching TRBD1. The trim removed 1 base at V and 4 bases at J, leaving 4 bases unmatched. The CDR3 length is 16 residues. Germline assignment: CDR1 MNHEY and CDR2 SVGAGI.

The rearrangement joins TRBV11-2 to TRBJ2-7; TRBD1 agrees at 7 bases. CDR3 length: 12 residues. With V trimmed by 1 base and J by 13 bases, 7 bases remained unmatched. The germline gives CDR1 SGHAT, CDR2 FQNNGV. The CDR3 nucleotides read TGTGCCAGCAGCTTAGCCCGACAGGGATCCTACTTC. The encoded protein is CASSLARQGSYF.

This rearrangement joins TRBV28 to TRBJ1-2; D is undetermined. V was clipped by 2 bases and J by 4 bases, with 17 bases between them. The CDR3 covers 16 residues. CDR1 is MDHEN and CDR2 is SYDVKM in the germline V gene. The CDR3 reads CASSLPGEVRGYGYTF. CDR3 nucleotide sequence: TGTGCCAGCAGTTTACCGGGAGAGGTGCGCGGCTATGGCTACACCTTC.

This chain links TRBV6-5 with TRBJ1-5, with 7 bases that match TRBD1. This CDR3 has 15 amino acids. CDR1 MNHEY and CDR2 SVGAGI come from the germline V gene. The V gene end was trimmed by 4 bases and the J gene end by 1 base; junction bases not matched to a gene: 4. CDR3 residues: CASSLEQGSNQPQHF. For the CDR3, the DNA is TGTGCCAGCAGTTTAGAACAGGGGAGCAATCAGCCCCAGCATTTT.

The rearrangement joins TRBV11-3 to TRBJ2-1, with unresolved D. The germline V and J ends were trimmed by 1 base and 5 bases, with 15 bases remaining between them. The length of the CDR3 is 16 residues. Germline CDR1 is SGHNT and CDR2 is YENEEA. The CDR3 is CASSLGAGPIDNEQFF. The CDR3 coding sequence is TGTGCCAGCAGCTTAGGGGCCGGCCCAATTGACAATGAGCAGTTCTTC.

The chain is built from TRBV12-3 or TRBV12-4 and TRBJ1-2; 7 nucleotides agree with TRBD1. This CDR3 is 13 amino acids long. The junction had 5 bases not matched to a gene; V was cut back by 5 bases and J by 5 bases. The CDR3 spells CASSRQGGYGYTF. The CDR3 coding sequence is TGTGCCAGCAGTCGACAGGGCGGGTATGGCTACACCTTC.

The chain joins TRBV7-3 to TRBJ1-2, with D tentatively TRBD1 (5 bases). The CDR3 covers 14 residues. Trimming pared 5 bases from V and 4 bases from J, leaving 14 bases between. Germline-derived CDR1 and CDR2 are SGHTA and FQGTGA. In DNA form, the CDR3 reads TGTGCCAGCAGCCTGGGGGGAGAGTTCTATGGCTACACCTTC. It yields the protein CASSLGGEFYGYTF. Combining the CDR3 with reference TRBV7-3 and TRBJ1-2 gives the whole variable domain GAGVSQTPSNKVTEKGKYVELRCDPISGHTALYWYRQSLGQGPEFLIYFQGTGAADDSGLPNDRFFAVRPEGSVSTLKIQRTERGDSAVYLCASSLGGEFYGYTFGSGTRLTVV.